This is a list of T cell receptor beta chains from one sample in a study of control samples from healthy donors and cancer patients. Method: immunoSEQ multiplex PCR; TCRdb's copy keeps in-frame clones and lacks some. There are 100,000 to 150,000 clones in the sample; roughly 87% occur only once, and 1.5% to 2% lies in the top ten. Material: blood. The source of these receptors is a young man in good health. CDR3s include the opening cysteine and the closing phenylalanine or tryptophan. A D gene is named only where the DNA matches it firmly. Clone size, where shown, is once, few, many, or a class for clones that have expanded.

clone size	J gene	V gene	D gene	CDR3 DNA	CDR3 protein
NA	TRBJ1-2	TRBV5-1	NA	TGCGCCAGCAGCTTGGGTTGGCAAGGGAGCGTTGGCTACACCTTC	CASSLGWQGSVGYTF
NA	TRBJ1-1	TRBV5-1	NA	TGCGCCAGCAGCACGGTCCCGCGTGTTGAAGCTTTCTTT	CASSTVPRVEAFF
once	TRBJ2-5	TRBV7-9	NA	TGTGCCAGCAGCCCCTATTCCCCCGCGAGAGGCGAGACCCAGTACTTC	CASSPYSPARGETQYF
NA	TRBJ2-1	TRBV7-2	TRBD2	TGTGCCAGCAGCTTGGGACTAGCGTTATACAATGAGCAGTTCTTC	CASSLGLALYNEQFF
NA	TRBJ2-1	TRBV27	TRBD1	TGTGCCAGCAGAGACGACAGGGGGGGCTTCGCTGCATCCTACAATGAGCAGCTCTTC	CASRDDRGGFAASYNEQLF
NA	TRBJ2-1	TRBV6-6	NA	TGTGCCAGCAGTTACTTCTATGAGCAGTTCTTC	CASSYFYEQFF
NA	TRBJ1-1	TRBV5-6	TRBD1	TGTGCCAGCAGCCGCGACAGGGGGCCATGGGCTTTCTTT	CASSRDRGPWAFF
NA	TRBJ2-7	TRBV15	NA	TGTGCCACCAGCCTCCGCAATTACGAGCAGTACTTC	CATSLRNYEQYF
NA	TRBJ1-4	TRBV15	TRBD1	TGTGCCACCAGCAGAGAGGCAGGGGGCGTGTATGAAAAACTGTTTTTT	CATSREAGGVYEKLFF
NA	TRBJ2-7	TRBV4-1	TRBD1	TGCGCCAGCAGCCAAGGACAGGGAAGGCCCTACGAGCAGTACTTC	CASSQGQGRPYEQYF
NA	TRBJ2-7	TRBV5-8	NA	TGTGCCAGCAGCCATAGAAACCGCGAGCAGTACTTC	CASSHRNREQYF
NA	TRBJ1-2	TRBV24-1	NA	TGTGCCACCAAGGCGGTGGGGTACGGTGGCTACACCTTC	CATKAVGYGGYTF
NA	TRBJ2-2	TRBV28	TRBD1	TGTGCCAGCAGTAAAAAACAGGGGAGGAACACCGGGGAGCTGTTTTTT	CASSKKQGRNTGELFF
NA	TRBJ1-2	TRBV27	NA	TGTGCCAGCAGCCTGACAGGCTCCCTGAGCTACACCTTC	CASSLTGSLSYTF